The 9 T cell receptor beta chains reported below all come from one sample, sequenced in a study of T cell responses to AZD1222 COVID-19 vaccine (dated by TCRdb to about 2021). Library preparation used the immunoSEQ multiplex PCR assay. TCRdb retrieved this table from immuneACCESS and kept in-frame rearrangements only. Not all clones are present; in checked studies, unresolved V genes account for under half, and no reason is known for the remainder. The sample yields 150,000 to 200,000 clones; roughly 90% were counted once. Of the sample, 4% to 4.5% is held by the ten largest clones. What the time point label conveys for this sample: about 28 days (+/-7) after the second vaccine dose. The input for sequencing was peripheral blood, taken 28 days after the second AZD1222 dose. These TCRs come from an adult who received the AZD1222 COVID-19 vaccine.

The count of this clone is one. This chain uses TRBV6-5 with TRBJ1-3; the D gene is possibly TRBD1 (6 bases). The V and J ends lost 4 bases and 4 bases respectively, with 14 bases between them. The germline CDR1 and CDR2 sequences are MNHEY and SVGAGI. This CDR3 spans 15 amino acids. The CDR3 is CASSFLQGQGNTIYF. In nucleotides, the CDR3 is TGTGCCAGCAGTTTCCTTCAGGGGCAAGGAAACACCATATATTTT.

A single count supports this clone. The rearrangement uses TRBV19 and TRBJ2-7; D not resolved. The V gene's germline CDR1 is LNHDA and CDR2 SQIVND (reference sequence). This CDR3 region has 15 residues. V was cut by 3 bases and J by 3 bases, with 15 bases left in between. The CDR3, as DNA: TGTGCCAGTAGTATTCTGGCATATGGAGACTACGAGCAGTACTTC. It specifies CASSILAYGDYEQYF.

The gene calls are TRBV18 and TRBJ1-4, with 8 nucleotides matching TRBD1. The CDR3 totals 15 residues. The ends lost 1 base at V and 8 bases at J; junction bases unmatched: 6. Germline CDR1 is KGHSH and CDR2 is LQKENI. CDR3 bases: TGTGCCAGCTCACCACTCCAGGGGGCGAACGAAAAACTGTTTTTT. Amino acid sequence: CASSPLQGANEKLFF.

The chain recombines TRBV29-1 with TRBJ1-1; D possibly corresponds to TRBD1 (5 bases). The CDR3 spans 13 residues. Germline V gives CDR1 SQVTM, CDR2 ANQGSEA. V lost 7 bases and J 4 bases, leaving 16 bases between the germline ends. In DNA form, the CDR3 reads TGCAGCGCAACGGAGGGTGGGGGCACTGAAGCTTTCTTT. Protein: CSATEGGGTEAFF. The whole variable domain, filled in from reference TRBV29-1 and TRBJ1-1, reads SAVISQKPSRDICQRGTSLTIQCQVDSQVTMMFWYRQQPGQSLTLIATANQGSEATYESGFVIDKFPISRPNLTFSTLTVSNMSPEDSSIYLCSATEGGGTEAFFGQGTRLTVV.

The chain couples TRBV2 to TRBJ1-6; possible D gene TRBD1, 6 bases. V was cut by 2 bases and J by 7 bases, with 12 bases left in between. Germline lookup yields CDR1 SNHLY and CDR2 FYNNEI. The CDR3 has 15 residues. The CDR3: CASSESRGGNSPLHF. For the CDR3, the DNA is TGTGCCAGCAGTGAAAGCAGGGGCGGCAATTCACCCCTCCACTTT.

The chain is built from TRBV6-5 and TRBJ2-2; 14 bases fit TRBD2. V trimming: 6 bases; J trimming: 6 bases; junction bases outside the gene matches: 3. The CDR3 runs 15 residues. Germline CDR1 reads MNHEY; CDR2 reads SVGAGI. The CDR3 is CASRGLAGAPGELFF. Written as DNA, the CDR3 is TGTGCCAGCAGGGGACTAGCGGGGGCCCCCGGGGAGCTGTTTTTT.

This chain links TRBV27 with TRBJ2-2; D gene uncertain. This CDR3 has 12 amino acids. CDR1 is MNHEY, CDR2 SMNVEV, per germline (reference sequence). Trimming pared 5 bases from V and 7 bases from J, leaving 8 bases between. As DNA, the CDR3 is TGTGCCAGCAGTCGGGTTGTCGGGGAGCTGTTTTTT. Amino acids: CASSRVVGELFF.

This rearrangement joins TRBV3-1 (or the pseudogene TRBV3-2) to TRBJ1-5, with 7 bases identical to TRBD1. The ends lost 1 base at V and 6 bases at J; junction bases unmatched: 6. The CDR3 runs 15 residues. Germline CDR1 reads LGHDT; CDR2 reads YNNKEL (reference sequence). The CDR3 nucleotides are TGTGCCAGCAGCCAAGGGACAGGAGTGGGTCAGCCCCAGCATTTT. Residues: CASSQGTGVGQPQHF.

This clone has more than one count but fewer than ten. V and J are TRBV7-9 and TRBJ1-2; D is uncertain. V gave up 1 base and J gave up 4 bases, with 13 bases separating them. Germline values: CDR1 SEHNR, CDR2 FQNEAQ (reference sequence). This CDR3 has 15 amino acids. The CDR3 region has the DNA TGTGCCAGCAGCTTAGGTGTCGCGCCAACCTATGGCTACACCTTC. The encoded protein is CASSLGVAPTYGYTF. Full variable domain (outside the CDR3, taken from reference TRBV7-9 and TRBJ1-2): DTGVSQNPRHKITKRGQNVTFRCDPISEHNRLYWYRQTLGQGPEFLTYFQNEAQLEKSRLLSDRFSAERPKGSFSTLEIQRTEQGDSAMYLCASSLGVAPTYGYTFGSGTRLTVV.